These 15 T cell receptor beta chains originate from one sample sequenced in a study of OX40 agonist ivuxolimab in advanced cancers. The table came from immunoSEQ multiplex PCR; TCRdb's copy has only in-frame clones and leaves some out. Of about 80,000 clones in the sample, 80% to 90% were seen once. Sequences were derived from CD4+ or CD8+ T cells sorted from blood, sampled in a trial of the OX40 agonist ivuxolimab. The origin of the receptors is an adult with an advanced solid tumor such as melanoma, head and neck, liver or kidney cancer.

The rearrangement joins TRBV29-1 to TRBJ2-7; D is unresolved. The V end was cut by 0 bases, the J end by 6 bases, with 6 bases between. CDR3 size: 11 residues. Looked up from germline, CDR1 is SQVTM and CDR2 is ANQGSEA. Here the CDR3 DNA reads TGCAGCGTTGAAGAAGTGGGCGAGCAGTACTTC. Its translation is CSVEEVGEQYF.

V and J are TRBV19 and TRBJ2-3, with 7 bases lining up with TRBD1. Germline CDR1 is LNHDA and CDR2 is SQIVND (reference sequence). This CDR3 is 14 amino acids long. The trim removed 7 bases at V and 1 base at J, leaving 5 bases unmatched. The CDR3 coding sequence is TGTGCCAGTACCGACAGGGTTGGCACAGATACGCAGTATTTT. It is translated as CASTDRVGTDTQYF.

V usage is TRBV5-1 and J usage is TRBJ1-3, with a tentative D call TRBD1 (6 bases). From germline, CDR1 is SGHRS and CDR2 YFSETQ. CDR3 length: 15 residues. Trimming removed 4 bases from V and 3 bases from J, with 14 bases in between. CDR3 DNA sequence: TGCGCCAGCAGCAGGGAACAGGGAAGTGGAAACACCATATATTTT. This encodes CASSREQGSGNTIYF.

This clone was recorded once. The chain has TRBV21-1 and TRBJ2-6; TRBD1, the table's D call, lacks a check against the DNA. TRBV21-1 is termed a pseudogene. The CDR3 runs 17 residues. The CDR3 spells CASSKDRGLTGANVLTF. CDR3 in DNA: TGTGCCAGCAGCAAAGACAGGGGACTCACTGGGGCCAACGTCCTGACTTTC.

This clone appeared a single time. The CDR3 coding sequence is TGTGCCAGCAGCCCGCAATGGCAGGGGGCCGACTTCTACGAGCAGTACTTC. Its translation: CASSPQWQGADFYEQYF. V and J are TRBV14 and TRBJ2-7; 8 bases agree with TRBD1. Germline V lookup: CDR1 SGHDN, CDR2 FVKESK. The CDR3 totals 17 residues. Trimming took 4 bases from V and 3 from J; bases not matched to a gene: 14.

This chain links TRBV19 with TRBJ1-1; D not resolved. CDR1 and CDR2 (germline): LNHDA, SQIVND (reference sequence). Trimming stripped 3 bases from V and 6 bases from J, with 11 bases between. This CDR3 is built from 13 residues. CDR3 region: CASSIKGFAEAFF. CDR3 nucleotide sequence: TGTGCCAGTAGTATTAAGGGCTTCGCTGAAGCTTTCTTT. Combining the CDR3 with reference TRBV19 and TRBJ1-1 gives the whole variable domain DGGITQSPKYLFRKEGQNVTLSCEQNLNHDAMYWYRQDPGQGLRLIYYSQIVNDFQKGDIAEGYSVSREKKESFPLTVTSAQKNPTAFYLCASSIKGFAEAFFGQGTRLTVV.

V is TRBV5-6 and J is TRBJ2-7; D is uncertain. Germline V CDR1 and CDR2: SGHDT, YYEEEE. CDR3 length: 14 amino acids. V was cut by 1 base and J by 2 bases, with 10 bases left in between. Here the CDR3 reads CASSLHQDPYEQYF. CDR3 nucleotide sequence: TGTGCCAGCAGCTTGCACCAGGACCCCTACGAGCAGTACTTC. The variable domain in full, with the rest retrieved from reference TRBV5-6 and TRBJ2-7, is DAGVTQSPTHLIKTRGQQVTLRCSPKSGHDTVSWYQQALGQGPQFIFQYYEEEERQRGNFPDRFSGHQFPNYSSELNVNALLLGDSALYLCASSLHQDPYEQYFGPGTRLTVT.

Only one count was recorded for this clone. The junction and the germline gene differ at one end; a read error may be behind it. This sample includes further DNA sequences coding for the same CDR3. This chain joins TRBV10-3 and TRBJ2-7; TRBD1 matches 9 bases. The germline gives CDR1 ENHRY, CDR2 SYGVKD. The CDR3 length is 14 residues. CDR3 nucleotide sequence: TGTGCCATCAGTACCACAGGGGGCAAGAACGAGCAGTACTTT. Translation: CAISTTGGKNEQYF.

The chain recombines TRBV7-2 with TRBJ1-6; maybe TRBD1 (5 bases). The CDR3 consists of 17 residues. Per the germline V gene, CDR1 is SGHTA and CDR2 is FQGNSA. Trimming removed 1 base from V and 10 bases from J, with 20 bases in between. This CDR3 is CASSLEWGPTRGSPLHF. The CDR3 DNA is TGTGCCAGCAGCTTAGAATGGGGCCCCACGCGTGGATCACCCCTCCACTTT.

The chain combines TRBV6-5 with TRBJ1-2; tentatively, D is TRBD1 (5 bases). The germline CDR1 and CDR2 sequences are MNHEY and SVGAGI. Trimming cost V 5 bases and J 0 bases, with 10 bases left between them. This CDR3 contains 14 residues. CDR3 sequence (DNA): TGTGCCAGCAGTCCCGACAGCTCTAACTATGGCTACACCTTC. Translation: CASSPDSSNYGYTF.

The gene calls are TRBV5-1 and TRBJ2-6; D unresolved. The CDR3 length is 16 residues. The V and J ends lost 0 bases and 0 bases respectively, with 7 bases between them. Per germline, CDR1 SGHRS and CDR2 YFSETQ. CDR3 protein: CASSLAGDSGANVLTF. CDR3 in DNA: TGCGCCAGCAGCTTGGCCGGAGACTCTGGGGCCAACGTCCTGACTTTC.

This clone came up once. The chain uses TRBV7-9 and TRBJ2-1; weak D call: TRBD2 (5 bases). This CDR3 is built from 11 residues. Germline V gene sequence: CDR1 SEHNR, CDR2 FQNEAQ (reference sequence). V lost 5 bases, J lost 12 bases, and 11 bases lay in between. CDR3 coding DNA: TGTGCCAGCAGCACCCTAGCCGGGCAGTTCTTC. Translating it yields CASSTLAGQFF.

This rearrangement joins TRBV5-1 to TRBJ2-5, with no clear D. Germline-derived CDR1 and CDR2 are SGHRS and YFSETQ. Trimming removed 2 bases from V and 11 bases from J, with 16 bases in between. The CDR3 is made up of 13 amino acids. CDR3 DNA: TGCGCCAGCAGCTTTAGCCCGCCAGGAGAGCAGTACTTC. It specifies CASSFSPPGEQYF.

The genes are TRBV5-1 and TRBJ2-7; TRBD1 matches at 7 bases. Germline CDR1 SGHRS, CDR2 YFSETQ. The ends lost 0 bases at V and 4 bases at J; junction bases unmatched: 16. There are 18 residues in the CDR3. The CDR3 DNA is TGCGCCAGCAGCTTGGCCTCAACAGGGGATAGATGGTCTTACGAGCAGTACTTC. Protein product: CASSLASTGDRWSYEQYF.

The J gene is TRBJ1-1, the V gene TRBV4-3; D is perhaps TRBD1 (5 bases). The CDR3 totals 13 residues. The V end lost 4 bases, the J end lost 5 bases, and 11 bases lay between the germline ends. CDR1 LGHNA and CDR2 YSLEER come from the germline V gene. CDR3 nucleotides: TGCGCCAGCAGCCGTGGGACCCAAACTGAAGCTTTCTTT. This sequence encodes CASSRGTQTEAFF.